The clone carrying this T cell receptor beta chain has a count of ten or more. No antigen is known for it. Tagging with unique molecular identifiers was applied to individual cDNA molecules. TCRdb called the 5' RACE reads again in MiXCR, with one record for every CDR3 protein. This table has 70,000 or so distinct CDR3 sequences, approximately 13% appearing once. Germline-derived CDR1 and CDR2 are SGHNT and YENEEA. This CDR3 is built from 13 residues. V was pared by 9 bases and J by 6 bases, with 16 bases between. This entry comes from a study of early T cells in non-severe SARS-CoV-2 infection. The wider study: Unsorted whole blood bulk RNA was sequenced, with unpaired chains.

Study-wide findings and caveats: A preference for anti-spike CD8 responses marked VDJdb matching, which missed private and CD4 specificities.

J is TRBJ2-3 and V is TRBV11-3; D is perhaps TRBD1 or TRBD2 (5 bases each). The receptor was derived from an adult who was a healthcare worker with PCR-confirmed SARS-CoV-2 infection or an uninfected control (not recorded which). Material for sequencing was whole blood. CDR3 protein: CASSLPGTDTQYF. In DNA, the CDR3 is TGTGCCAGTAGCCTCCCAGGGACGGATACGCAGTATTTT.